A single sample gave rise to the 14 T cell receptor beta chains below, sequenced in a study of blood T cell repertoires in COVID-19. Profiled with immunoSEQ multiplex PCR; TCRdb holds only in-frame clones, not every one. In the table there are under 200,000 clones, roughly 90% of which are singletons. The sample consisted of peripheral blood. The receptor source for this set is a man aged 18 to 30 with active or convalescent COVID-19.

The chain carries TRBV7-2 and TRBJ2-1; possibly TRBD1 or TRBD2 for D (9 bases each). Germline V gives CDR1 SGHTA, CDR2 FQGNSA. This CDR3 has 18 residues. The V gene lost 5 bases and the J gene lost 9 bases, with 29 bases spanning the gap. Here the CDR3 reads CASSEWTGAVAGVGEQFF. The CDR3 nucleotides read TGTGCCAGCAGCGAGTGGACAGGGGCTGTAGCGGGAGTCGGTGAGCAGTTCTTC.

V and J are TRBV7-2 and TRBJ1-1; TRBD1 matches 9 bases. Per germline, CDR1 SGHTA and CDR2 FQGNSA. The CDR3 runs 18 residues. V was clipped by 0 bases and J by 3 bases; unmatched bases: 11. As DNA, the CDR3 is TGTGCCAGCAGCTTAGCGCGATCACCTCGGGACAGGGACACTGAAGCTTTCTTT. Translating gives CASSLARSPRDRDTEAFF. Looking up the rest from reference TRBV7-2 and TRBJ1-1 gives the full variable domain: GAGVSQSPSNKVTEKGKDVELRCDPISGHTALYWYRQSLGQGLEFLIYFQGNSAPDKSGLPSDRFSAERTGGSVSTLTIQRTQQEDSAVYLCASSLARSPRDRDTEAFFGQGTRLTVV.

The CDR3 DNA is TGTGCCAGCAGCTTTTCAGGGGATGGCTACACCTTC. Amino acids: CASSFSGDGYTF. The V and J genes are TRBV7-6 and TRBJ1-2; possibly TRBD1 for D (6 bases). The CDR3 runs 12 residues. Trimming took 3 bases from V and 6 from J, leaving 8 bases between them. In germline, CDR1 is SGHVS, CDR2 FNYEAQ.

This sequence joins TRBV19 and TRBJ2-4; tentative D call: TRBD1 (5 bases). V lost 4 bases and J 7 bases, leaving 8 bases between the germline ends. Germline V gene sequence: CDR1 LNHDA, CDR2 SQIVND (reference sequence). The CDR3 is 12 residues long. The CDR3 loop is CASSNQGNIQYF. The CDR3 coding sequence is TGTGCCAGTAGTAACCAGGGTAACATTCAGTACTTC. Full variable domain (rest looked up from reference TRBV19 and TRBJ2-4): DGGITQSPKYLFRKEGQNVTLSCEQNLNHDAMYWYRQDPGQGLRLIYYSQIVNDFQKGDIAEGYSVSREKKESFPLTVTSAQKNPTAFYLCASSNQGNIQYFGAGTRLSVL.

The chain links TRBV5-8 to TRBJ1-1; perhaps TRBD1 as D (6 bases). Trimming cost V 3 bases and J 7 bases, with 7 bases left between them. CDR1 SGHTS and CDR2 YDEGEE come from the germline V gene. The length of the CDR3 is 11 residues. In DNA form, the CDR3 reads TGTGCCAGCAGCTCGGACAGTGAAGCTTTCTTT. This translates into CASSSDSEAFF.

This sequence joins TRBV20-1 and TRBJ2-1, with 7 bases that match TRBD2. This CDR3 is 14 amino acids long. Per germline, CDR1 DFQATT and CDR2 SNEGSKA (reference sequence). Trimming at V came to 3 bases and at J to 3 bases, leaving 5 bases not matched to a gene. CDR3 loop: CSASGLAVYNEQFF. CDR3 DNA sequence: TGCAGTGCTAGTGGGCTAGCGGTCTACAATGAGCAGTTCTTC.

V usage is TRBV6-6 and J usage is TRBJ1-4; D ambiguous. Germline V CDR1 and CDR2: MNHNY, SVGAGI (reference sequence). The CDR3 runs to 15 residues. Trimming left V 8 bases short and J 4 bases short, with 17 bases between. The CDR3 coding sequence is TGTGCCAGCCGGGGAGGGAGGATGGTTAATGAAAAACTGTTTTTT. Translated: CASRGGRMVNEKLFF.

This rearrangement joins TRBV5-4 to TRBJ2-2; the D is unclear. Trimming shortened V by 0 bases and J by 5 bases, and 5 bases separated the two germline ends. The CDR3 has 13 residues. CDR1 SGHNT and CDR2 YYREEE come from the germline V gene (reference sequence). The CDR3 spells CASSLGATGELFF. Here the CDR3 DNA reads TGTGCCAGCAGCTTGGGGGCAACCGGGGAGCTGTTTTTT.

This sequence joins TRBV4-1 and TRBJ1-5, with D perhaps TRBD1 (5 bases). CDR1 MGHRA and CDR2 YSYEKL come from the germline V gene. V lost 1 base to trimming and J lost 4 bases, with 8 bases between them. The CDR3 contains 14 residues. The CDR3 bases are TGCGCCAGCAGCCAAGGACAGATGAATCAGCCCCAGCATTTT. It yields the protein CASSQGQMNQPQHF.

The rearrangement links TRBV3-1 (or the pseudogene TRBV3-2) to TRBJ1-2; D is uncertain. This CDR3 contains 14 residues. Looked up from germline, CDR1 is LGHDT and CDR2 is YNNKEL (reference sequence). The V end was cut by 4 bases, the J end by 8 bases, with 17 bases between. The CDR3 region is CASSPGGPALGYTF. In DNA, the CDR3 is TGTGCCAGCAGCCCCGGAGGGCCGGCTTTGGGCTACACCTTC.

The J gene is TRBJ1-6, the V gene TRBV30; no clear D. V gave up 4 bases and J gave up 9 bases, with 16 bases separating them. The germline CDR1 and CDR2 sequences are GTSNPN and SVGIG (reference sequence). CDR3 length equals 14 residues. Here the CDR3 reads CAWTSSGVTSPLHF. The DNA of the CDR3 is TGTGCCTGGACGAGCTCCGGGGTGACTTCACCCCTCCACTTT.

This sequence joins TRBV3-1 (or the pseudogene TRBV3-2) and TRBJ1-2; possible D gene TRBD1, 5 bases. CDR3 length: 15 amino acids. Per the germline V gene, CDR1 is LGHDT and CDR2 is YNNKEL (reference sequence). The V end was cut by 1 base, the J end by 7 bases, with 16 bases between. CDR3 coding DNA: TGTGCCAGCAGCCAAGGGAGGGAGAGGGACGGTGGCTACACCTTC. Its translation: CASSQGRERDGGYTF.

Remarks on this clone: A junction end diverges from the germline sequence, so it may reflect a read error. J is TRBJ1-2 and V is TRBV3-1 (or the pseudogene TRBV3-2); 7 bases match TRBD1. CDR1 and CDR2 from the germline V gene are LGHDT and YNNKEL (reference sequence). CDR3 length: 11 residues. The CDR3: CASSQRDSEIF. Written as DNA, the CDR3 is TGTGCCAGCAGCCAGCGGGACAGTGAGATTTTC.

The chain employs TRBV10-2 and TRBJ2-5; 10 nucleotides match TRBD2. Germline trimming cut 4 bases from V and 5 bases from J; bases unmatched to any gene: 13. Germline V gives CDR1 WSHSY, CDR2 SAAADI. This CDR3 has 17 amino acids. The CDR3 sequence is CASSVPPSGRAYETQYF. DNA for the CDR3: TGCGCCAGCAGTGTCCCACCGAGCGGGAGGGCCTATGAGACCCAGTACTTC.